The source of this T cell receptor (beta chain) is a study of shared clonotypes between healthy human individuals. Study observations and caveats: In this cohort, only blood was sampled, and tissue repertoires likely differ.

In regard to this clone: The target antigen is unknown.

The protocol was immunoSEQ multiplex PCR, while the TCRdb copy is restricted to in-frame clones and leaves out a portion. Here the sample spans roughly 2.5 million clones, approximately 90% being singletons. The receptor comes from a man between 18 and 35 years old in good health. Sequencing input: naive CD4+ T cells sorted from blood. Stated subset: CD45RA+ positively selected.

The CDR3 loop reads CASSLQPPITDTQYF. CDR3 bases: TGTGCCAGCAGCTTGCAGCCTCCGATCACAGATACGCAGTATTTT. The J gene is TRBJ2-3, the V gene TRBV5-4; D unresolved. This CDR3 region has 15 residues. Trimming stripped 1 base from V and 2 bases from J, with 11 bases between. The germline V gene encodes CDR1 SGHNT and CDR2 YYREEE (reference sequence).